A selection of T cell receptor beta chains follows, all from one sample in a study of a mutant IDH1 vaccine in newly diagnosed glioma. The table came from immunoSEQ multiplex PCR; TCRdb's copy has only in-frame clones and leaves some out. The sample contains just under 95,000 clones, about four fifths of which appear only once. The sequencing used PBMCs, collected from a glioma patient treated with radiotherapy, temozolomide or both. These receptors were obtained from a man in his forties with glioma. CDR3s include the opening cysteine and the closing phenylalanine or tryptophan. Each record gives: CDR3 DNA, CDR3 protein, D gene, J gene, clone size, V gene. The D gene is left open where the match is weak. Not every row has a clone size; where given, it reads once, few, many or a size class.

CDR3 DNA: TGTGCCAGCAGCTTAGGGGTGGGACAGGGGAGCTCCTACGAGCAGTACTTC; CDR3 protein: CASSLGVGQGSSYEQYF; D gene: TRBD1; J gene: TRBJ2-7; clone size: .; V gene: TRBV7-6
CDR3 DNA: TGCGCCAGCAGCTTGGGGATAGCGGGGGTCCAAGAGACCCAGTACTTC; CDR3 protein: CASSLGIAGVQETQYF; D gene: TRBD2; J gene: TRBJ2-5; clone size: .; V gene: TRBV5-1
CDR3 DNA: TGTGCCAGCTCATCCAGACTAGCGGGCTCCAGAACGCAGTATTTT; CDR3 protein: CASSSRLAGSRTQYF; D gene: TRBD2; J gene: TRBJ2-3; clone size: few; V gene: TRBV9
CDR3 DNA: TGTGCCAGCAGCTTAGCGGGACTAGCGGGAGCCGGCGGTGAGCAGTTCTTC; CDR3 protein: CASSLAGLAGAGGEQFF; D gene: TRBD2; J gene: TRBJ2-1; clone size: .; V gene: TRBV7-9
CDR3 DNA: TGTGCCTGGAGTAACGACAGGTCCACTGAAGCTTTCTTT; CDR3 protein: CAWSNDRSTEAFF; D gene: .; J gene: TRBJ1-1; clone size: few; V gene: TRBV30
CDR3 DNA: TGTGCCAGCTGGAGGGGGGGTGAAAAACTGTTTTTT; CDR3 protein: CASWRGGEKLFF; D gene: .; J gene: TRBJ1-4; clone size: .; V gene: TRBV7-9
CDR3 DNA: TGTGCCAGCAGTTTAATCCCGTCTGCCGGGGAGCTGTTTTTT; CDR3 protein: CASSLIPSAGELFF; D gene: .; J gene: TRBJ2-2; clone size: .; V gene: TRBV27
CDR3 DNA: TGTGCCAGCTCACCCGGACAGGCTTTAAACTATGGCTACACCTTC; CDR3 protein: CASSPGQALNYGYTF; D gene: TRBD1; J gene: TRBJ1-2; clone size: .; V gene: TRBV18
CDR3 DNA: TGTGCCTGGAGGTCGGGACACCAGACCGGGGAGCTGTTTTTT; CDR3 protein: CAWRSGHQTGELFF; D gene: .; J gene: TRBJ2-2; clone size: .; V gene: TRBV30
CDR3 DNA: TGTGCCAGCAGCGCCCGACAGGGAATGAACACTGAAGCTTTCTTT; CDR3 protein: CASSARQGMNTEAFF; D gene: TRBD1; J gene: TRBJ1-1; clone size: once; V gene: TRBV6-1
CDR3 DNA: TGTGCCAGCAGCTTAGCAGCGGGAGCAAATACGCAGTATTTT; CDR3 protein: CASSLAAGANTQYF; D gene: TRBD2; J gene: TRBJ2-3; clone size: .; V gene: TRBV7-2
CDR3 DNA: TGTGCCAGCGCCCCGGGGGACGGGAGGGTATACGAGCAGTACTTC; CDR3 protein: CASAPGDGRVYEQYF; D gene: TRBD2; J gene: TRBJ2-7; clone size: .; V gene: TRBV5-4
CDR3 DNA: TGTGCCAGCAATAGGGGGATGAACACTGAAGCTTTCTTT; CDR3 protein: CASNRGMNTEAFF; D gene: .; J gene: TRBJ1-1; clone size: once; V gene: TRBV2
CDR3 DNA: TGTGCCAGCAGTTATACGAGGGGGTACCAAGAGACCCAGTACTTC; CDR3 protein: CASSYTRGYQETQYF; D gene: .; J gene: TRBJ2-5; clone size: once; V gene: TRBV6-6
CDR3 DNA: TGTGCCAGCAGCTTCCGCGGGAGGGCAGGGCCGCAGTTCTTC; CDR3 protein: CASSFRGRAGPQFF; D gene: TRBD2; J gene: TRBJ2-1; clone size: few; V gene: TRBV7-9
CDR3 DNA: TGTGCCAGCAGTCCTTTGAAACAGGGAGGAGATCAGCCCCAGCATTTT; CDR3 protein: CASSPLKQGGDQPQHF; D gene: .; J gene: TRBJ1-5; clone size: .; V gene: TRBV2
CDR3 DNA: TGTGCCAGCAGTCCCCAACAGGGGGCCAGCAATCAGCCCCAGCATTTT; CDR3 protein: CASSPQQGASNQPQHF; D gene: TRBD1; J gene: TRBJ1-5; clone size: .; V gene: TRBV27
CDR3 DNA: TGTGCCACCAGCAGGACGCGGACAGGGGGTGGCGGCTACACCTTC; CDR3 protein: CATSRTRTGGGGYTF; D gene: TRBD1; J gene: TRBJ1-2; clone size: .; V gene: TRBV15
CDR3 DNA: TGCGCCAGCAGCTCCACCAGGGTGAACACCGGGGAGCTGTTTTTT; CDR3 protein: CASSSTRVNTGELFF; D gene: .; J gene: TRBJ2-2; clone size: .; V gene: TRBV5-1
CDR3 DNA: TGTGCCGTCAAACTGGGGGGAGGGGAAGCTTTCTTT; CDR3 protein: CAVKLGGGEAFF; D gene: .; J gene: TRBJ1-1; clone size: .; V gene: TRBV6-5
CDR3 DNA: TGTGCCAGCAGTTTCCAGGGGCTTGCCGAGCAGTACTTC; CDR3 protein: CASSFQGLAEQYF; D gene: .; J gene: TRBJ2-7; clone size: .; V gene: TRBV27
CDR3 DNA: TGTGCCAGCAGCCGAACATCCTTCCCGGGGGAGCTGTTTTTT; CDR3 protein: CASSRTSFPGELFF; D gene: .; J gene: TRBJ2-2; clone size: few; V gene: TRBV21-1
CDR3 DNA: TGTGCCAGCAGCTTGGTGGACAGGGATCGGAATGAAGCTTTCTTT; CDR3 protein: CASSLVDRDRNEAFF; D gene: TRBD1; J gene: TRBJ1-1; clone size: .; V gene: TRBV5-6
CDR3 DNA: TGTGCCAGTAGTATGCAATCGACAGGGGGTCACGAGCAGTACTTC; CDR3 protein: CASSMQSTGGHEQYF; D gene: TRBD1; J gene: TRBJ2-7; clone size: many; V gene: TRBV19
CDR3 DNA: TGTGCCAGCAGCTTTGTTCAGACCCAAGAGACCCAGTACTTC; CDR3 protein: CASSFVQTQETQYF; D gene: .; J gene: TRBJ2-5; clone size: once; V gene: TRBV11-2
CDR3 DNA: TGTGCCAGCTCGCTCGGGACTAGCGCTTACAATGAGCAGTTCTTC; CDR3 protein: CASSLGTSAYNEQFF; D gene: TRBD2; J gene: TRBJ2-1; clone size: once; V gene: TRBV18
CDR3 DNA: TGTGCCAGCAGCCTGGGCAGTGAAAGGGCTGAAGCTTTCTTT; CDR3 protein: CASSLGSERAEAFF; D gene: .; J gene: TRBJ1-1; clone size: .; V gene: TRBV5-4
CDR3 DNA: TGTGCCAGCAGTGACCCAGGGCTCGGGACCGGGGAGCTGTTTTTT; CDR3 protein: CASSDPGLGTGELFF; D gene: .; J gene: TRBJ2-2; clone size: .; V gene: TRBV2
CDR3 DNA: TGTGCCAGCTCACCCCGGACAGGGGCAGAGACCCAGTACTTC; CDR3 protein: CASSPRTGAETQYF; D gene: TRBD1; J gene: TRBJ2-5; clone size: .; V gene: TRBV18
CDR3 DNA: TGTGCCAGCAGCTTAGACCAATACGAGCAGTACTTC; CDR3 protein: CASSLDQYEQYF; D gene: .; J gene: TRBJ2-7; clone size: .; V gene: TRBV7-2
CDR3 DNA: TGTGCCAGTAGTCCTTCAAGGAGCTCCTACGAGCAGTACTTC; CDR3 protein: CASSPSRSSYEQYF; D gene: .; J gene: TRBJ2-7; clone size: .; V gene: TRBV19
CDR3 DNA: TGTGCCAGCAGCGTAGGGGGACAGGCTAACTATGGCTACACCTTC; CDR3 protein: CASSVGGQANYGYTF; D gene: TRBD1; J gene: TRBJ1-2; clone size: .; V gene: TRBV9
CDR3 DNA: TGTGCCAGCTCAGGGATAAGATCCTACGAGCAGTACTTC; CDR3 protein: CASSGIRSYEQYF; D gene: .; J gene: TRBJ2-7; clone size: .; V gene: TRBV11-2
CDR3 DNA: TGTGCCAGCTCACAGGTAGCGGGGGCCGGAGATACGCAGTATTTT; CDR3 protein: CASSQVAGAGDTQYF; D gene: TRBD2; J gene: TRBJ2-3; clone size: few; V gene: TRBV18
CDR3 DNA: TGCGCCAGCAGCCTCGAAGCAGGGCTCCACGAGCAGTACTTC; CDR3 protein: CASSLEAGLHEQYF; D gene: .; J gene: TRBJ2-7; clone size: medium-sized; V gene: TRBV5-1
CDR3 DNA: TGTGCCAGCAGTTACACAGGGGCTCTCTCCTACGAGCAGTACTTC; CDR3 protein: CASSYTGALSYEQYF; D gene: TRBD1; J gene: TRBJ2-7; clone size: .; V gene: TRBV6-5
CDR3 DNA: TGTGCCAGCTCATCCACACCTGCCCAGGGGGCCCACGAGCAGTACTTC; CDR3 protein: CASSSTPAQGAHEQYF; D gene: TRBD1; J gene: TRBJ2-7; clone size: .; V gene: TRBV18